One and the same sample provided the 20 T cell receptor beta chains below, sequenced in a study of cytomegalovirus exposure and HLA in healthy donors (dated by TCRdb to between 2016 and 2019). The library came from the immunoSEQ multiplex PCR assay. Held by TCRdb, this immuneACCESS table contains in-frame sequences only and omits some clones. Under half of the omission traces to an unresolved V gene where checked; the cause of the rest is unknown. Counted in this sample were 150,000 to 200,000 clones; approximately 87% of them appeared once. Clones ranked in the top ten supply about 5.8% of the sample. The sequenced material came from PBMCs. These receptors all come from a woman in her 30s in good health and CMV-seronegative.

This chain connects TRBV11-2 to TRBJ2-3; D remains unclear. CDR1 is SGHAT and CDR2 is FQNNGV in the germline V gene. CDR3 length equals 15 residues. The V gene lost 1 base and the J gene lost 2 bases, with 10 bases spanning the gap. The CDR3 region is CASSLVLRTTDTQYF. CDR3 in DNA: TGTGCCAGCAGCTTAGTTCTCAGAACCACAGATACGCAGTATTTT. Full variable domain (rest looked up from reference TRBV11-2 and TRBJ2-3): EAGVAQSPRYKIIEKRQSVAFWCNPISGHATLYWYQQILGQGPKLLIQFQNNGVVDDSQLPKDRFSAERLKGVDSTLKIQPAKLEDSAVYLCASSLVLRTTDTQYFGPGTRLTVL.

This chain connects TRBV5-6 to TRBJ2-5, with D unclear. CDR3 length: 14 residues. In germline, CDR1 is SGHDT, CDR2 YYEEEE. Trimming shortened V by 4 bases and J by 0 bases, and 10 bases separated the two germline ends. The CDR3 bases are TGTGCCAGCAGCACTCGTGGGTACCAAGAGACCCAGTACTTC. Its protein is CASSTRGYQETQYF.

The chain recombines TRBV28 with TRBJ1-2, with TRBD1 matching over 8 bases. The CDR3 contains 15 residues. CDR1 and CDR2 (germline): MDHEN, SYDVKM. The ends lost 10 bases at V and 5 bases at J; junction bases unmatched: 15. CDR3: CAIRRAGGVYYGYTF. The CDR3 coding sequence is TGTGCCATCAGAAGGGCAGGGGGCGTCTATTATGGCTACACCTTC.

The chain carries TRBV14 and TRBJ1-1; D not resolved. The CDR3 runs 12 residues. Germline V gives CDR1 SGHDN, CDR2 FVKESK. Trimming shortened V by 4 bases and J by 2 bases, and 5 bases separated the two germline ends. CDR3: CASSPSNTEAFF. CDR3 DNA: TGTGCCAGCAGCCCCTCTAACACTGAAGCTTTCTTT.

The chain recombines TRBV30 with TRBJ2-7; 8 nucleotides align to TRBD1. Germline-derived CDR1 and CDR2 are GTSNPN and SVGIG (reference sequence). The CDR3 loop spans 15 amino acids. V was pared by 1 base and J by 3 bases, with 8 bases of the junction left unmatched. The CDR3 loop reads CAWSGGQVRVYEQYF. The CDR3 DNA follows: TGTGCCTGGAGTGGGGGACAGGTACGGGTCTACGAGCAGTACTTC.

V gene TRBV5-1 combines with J gene TRBJ2-7; TRBD2 matches at 12 bases. V trimming: 4 bases; J trimming: 2 bases; junction bases outside the gene matches: 10. Per the germline V gene, CDR1 is SGHRS and CDR2 is YFSETQ. CDR3 size: 17 residues. The CDR3 loop reads CASSLGTSGFPAYEQYF. The CDR3 DNA follows: TGCGCCAGCAGCCTCGGGACTAGCGGGTTTCCAGCCTACGAGCAGTACTTC.

The chain links TRBV21-1 to TRBJ1-5. TRBV21-1 is noted as a pseudogene. The CDR3 covers 10 residues. CDR3 region: CASRNQPQHF. Here the CDR3 DNA reads TGTGCCAGCCGAAATCAGCCCCAGCATTTT.

The rearrangement links TRBV9 to TRBJ2-7, with D perhaps TRBD1 (5 bases). The CDR3 consists of 14 residues. The germline V gene has CDR1 SGDLS and CDR2 YYNGEE. The V end lost 7 bases, the J end lost 2 bases, and 16 bases lay between the germline ends. CDR3 in amino acids: CASSNVDRAYEQYF. The CDR3 nucleotides are TGTGCCAGCTCTAATGTCGACAGAGCCTACGAGCAGTACTTC.

The chain employs TRBV25-1 and TRBJ1-1; TRBD1 matches at 7 bases. The length of the CDR3 is 14 residues. V shed 3 bases and J 0 bases; nucleotides not matched to a gene: 1. Germline values: CDR1 MGHDK, CDR2 SYGVNS. CDR3 nucleotide sequence: TGTGCCAGCAGTGAGGGACAGATGAACACTGAAGCTTTCTTT. This sequence encodes CASSEGQMNTEAFF.

This chain links TRBV5-1 with TRBJ1-2, with a tentative D call TRBD1 (5 bases). Germline CDR1 SGHRS, CDR2 YFSETQ. The V and J ends lost 0 bases and 1 base respectively, with 10 bases between them. CDR3 length: 15 residues. The CDR3: CASSLADRSNYGYTF. CDR3 nucleotides: TGCGCCAGCAGCTTGGCCGACAGAAGTAACTATGGCTACACCTTC.

V usage is TRBV4-1 and J usage is TRBJ1-2; D is unresolved. Trimming pared 2 bases from V and 4 bases from J, leaving 11 bases between. This CDR3 comprises 14 residues. Germline CDR1 and CDR2: MGHRA and YSYEKL. The CDR3 DNA sequence: TGCGCCAGCAGCCAATCGTCAGGAGCCTATGGCTACACCTTC. It is translated as CASSQSSGAYGYTF.

The chain uses TRBV5-6 and TRBJ2-6, with D possibly TRBD2 on 6 matching bases. V was pared by 9 bases and J by 2 bases, with 27 bases between. The CDR3 loop spans 19 amino acids. Germline V gives CDR1 SGHDT, CDR2 YYEEEE. The CDR3 DNA reads as TGTGCCACCAGATTCTACGGCGTCGGGAGTGTGCCTGGGGCCAACGTCCTGACTTTC. It encodes CATRFYGVGSVPGANVLTF.

J is TRBJ2-3 and V is TRBV7-3; 8 bases fit TRBD2. The germline V gene encodes CDR1 SGHTA and CDR2 FQGTGA. The CDR3 extends over 15 amino acids. The J segment lost 4 bases and the V segment lost 1 base, leaving 4 bases of the junction unmatched. CDR3 amino acids: CASSLRGLGPDTQYF. As DNA, the CDR3 is TGTGCCAGCAGCTTAAGGGGACTAGGCCCAGATACGCAGTATTTT.

This clone was seen only once. The chain couples TRBV19 to TRBJ1-4, with D uncertain. Germline lookup yields CDR1 LNHDA and CDR2 SQIVND (reference sequence). The CDR3 sequence is 16 residues long. Trimming took 5 bases from V and 0 from J, leaving 13 bases between them. DNA of the CDR3: TGTGCCAGTAGTCCCTCCAGCGGGGCAACTAATGAAAAACTGTTTTTT. Its protein is CASSPSSGATNEKLFF.

The chain combines TRBV7-2 with TRBJ1-6, with D hard to call. Germline assignment: CDR1 SGHTA and CDR2 FQGNSA. V gave up 4 bases and J gave up 6 bases, with 13 bases separating them. The CDR3 sequence is 15 residues long. The CDR3 DNA sequence: TGTGCCAGCAGCTCCAGCGTCCGGATTAATTCACCCCTCCACTTT. Its protein product is CASSSSVRINSPLHF.

V usage is TRBV5-5 and J usage is TRBJ1-2, with D unresolved. The CDR3 spans 14 residues. Trimming removed 0 bases from V and 1 base from J, with 7 bases in between. Germline CDR1 is SGHKS and CDR2 is YYEKEE (reference sequence). CDR3 DNA sequence: TGTGCCAGCAGCTTGGCCGACAATAACTATGGCTACACCTTC. It encodes CASSLADNNYGYTF.

This clone was detected only a few times. The V gene is TRBV2, the J gene TRBJ2-1, with TRBD2 matching 8 bases. There are 13 residues in the CDR3. Looked up from germline, CDR1 is SNHLY and CDR2 is FYNNEI. V shed 7 bases and J 6 bases; nucleotides not matched to a gene: 5. CDR3 bases: TGTGCCAGCATACGAACTAGCGGCAATGAGCAGTTCTTC. Translation: CASIRTSGNEQFF.

About this clone: Other DNA variants within this sample encode the same CDR3. The rearrangement links TRBV9 to TRBJ2-1, with D hard to call. V dropped 0 bases and J dropped 2 bases, with 9 bases sitting between them. Germline V lookup: CDR1 SGDLS, CDR2 YYNGEE. The CDR3 is 15 residues long. DNA of the CDR3: TGTGCCAGCAGCGTAGGTGGGTCTACCTACAATGAGCAGTTCTTC. Encoded protein: CASSVGGSTYNEQFF. Using reference TRBV9 and TRBJ2-1 for the parts outside the CDR3, the full variable domain is DSGVTQTPKHLITATGQRVTLRCSPRSGDLSVYWYQQSLDQGLQFLIQYYNGEERAKGNILERFSAQQFPDLHSELNLSSLELGDSALYFCASSVGGSTYNEQFFGPGTRLTVL.

The chain has TRBV6-6 and TRBJ2-2; no clear D. The CDR3 runs to 14 residues. V lost 0 bases and J lost 6, with 8 bases in between. The germline V gene encodes CDR1 MNHNY and CDR2 SVGAGI (reference sequence). The CDR3 DNA is TGTGCCAGCAGTTACTCGAATCCGGCCGGGGAGCTGTTTTTT. It yields the protein CASSYSNPAGELFF.

The CDR3 here is CASSPLVTLGEQYF. The CDR3 DNA reads as TGTGCCAGCTCACCGTTAGTCACTTTGGGCGAGCAGTACTTC. The J gene is TRBJ2-7, the V gene TRBV18; no clear D. Germline V CDR1 and CDR2: KGHSH, LQKENI. Trimming left V 3 bases short and J 6 bases short, with 15 bases between. The CDR3 runs 14 residues.